This entry is about one TCR beta chain. Its antigen is unknown. The source of the sample is a study of T cells in narcolepsy. Study information: Donors had narcolepsy type 1 or type 2, or were healthy controls.

Overall study findings and caveats: Autoreactive clonotypes reportedly recurred in blood of same and different patients, not controls. Same-patient CSF and blood CD4+ T cell clonotypes included HCRT-specific and TRIB2-specific autoreactive ones.

Clones were read by immunoSEQ multiplex PCR, and TCRdb kept only the in-frame ones, dropping some. The data show 25,000 to 30,000 clones, 78% seen once. The germline CDR1 and CDR2 sequences are SGHTA and FQGTGA. This CDR3 spans 14 amino acids. Trimming took 5 bases from V and 5 from J; bases not matched to a gene: 5. This chain links TRBV7-3 with TRBJ2-1, with TRBD2 matching over 8 bases. The sequence was collected from a human donor with narcolepsy. Material: CD45RA- memory CD4+ T cells from PBMCs. The CDR3 DNA follows: TGTGCCAGCAGCATCACTAGCGGTCACAATGAGCAGTTCTTC. Translated: CASSITSGHNEQFF.